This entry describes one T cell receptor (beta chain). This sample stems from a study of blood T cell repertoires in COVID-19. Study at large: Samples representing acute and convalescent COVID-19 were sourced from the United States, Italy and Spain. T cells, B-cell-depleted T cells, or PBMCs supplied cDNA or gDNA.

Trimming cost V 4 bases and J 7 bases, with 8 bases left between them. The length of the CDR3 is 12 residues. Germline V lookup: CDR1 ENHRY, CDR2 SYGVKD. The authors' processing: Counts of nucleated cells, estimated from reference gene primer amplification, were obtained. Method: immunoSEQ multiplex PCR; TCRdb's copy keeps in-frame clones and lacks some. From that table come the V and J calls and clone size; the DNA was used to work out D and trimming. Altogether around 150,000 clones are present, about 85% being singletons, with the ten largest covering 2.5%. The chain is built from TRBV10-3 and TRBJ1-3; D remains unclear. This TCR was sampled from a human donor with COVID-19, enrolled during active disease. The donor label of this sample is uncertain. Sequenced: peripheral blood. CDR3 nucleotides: TGTGCCATCAGTGCGCGGGAGAACACCATATATTTT. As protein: CAISARENTIYF.